This TCR beta chain was observed in a study of T cell changes during pregnancy in multiple sclerosis. The CDR3 consists of 13 residues. Trimming took 5 bases from V and 5 from J; bases not matched to a gene: 5. Germline values: CDR1 MDHEN, CDR2 SYDVKM. Profiled with immunoSEQ multiplex PCR; TCRdb holds only in-frame clones, not every one. In the table there are over 70,000 clones, 85% to 95% of which are singletons. The clonotype comes from a female donor with multiple sclerosis, enrolled in a pregnancy study. The V and J genes are TRBV28 and TRBJ2-5; the match to TRBD1 covers 7 bases. The starting material was peripheral blood, obtained in the third trimester of pregnancy. This CDR3 is CASSIDRVETQYF. CDR3 in DNA: TGTGCCAGCAGTATTGACAGGGTGGAGACCCAGTACTTC.